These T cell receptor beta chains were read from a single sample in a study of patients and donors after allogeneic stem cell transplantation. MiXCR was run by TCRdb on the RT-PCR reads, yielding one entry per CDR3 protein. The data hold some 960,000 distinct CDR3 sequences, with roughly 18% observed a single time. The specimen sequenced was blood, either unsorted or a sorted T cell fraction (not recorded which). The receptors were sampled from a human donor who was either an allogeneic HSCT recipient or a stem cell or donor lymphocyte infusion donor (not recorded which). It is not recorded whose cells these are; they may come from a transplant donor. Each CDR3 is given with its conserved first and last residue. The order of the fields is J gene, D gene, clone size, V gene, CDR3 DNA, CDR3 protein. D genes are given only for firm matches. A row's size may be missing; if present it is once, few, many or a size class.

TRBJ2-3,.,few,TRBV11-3,TGTGCCAGCAGCTTTGGATATACAGATACGCAGTATTTT,CASSFGYTDTQYF
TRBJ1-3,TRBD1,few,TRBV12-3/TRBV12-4,TGTGCCAGCAGGAAGTCAGGGGGCGGAAACACCATATATTTT,CASRKSGGGNTIYF
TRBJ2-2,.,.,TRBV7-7,TGTGCCAGCAGCTCGAGGGTCAGCGAAGGGGAGCTGTTTTTT,CASSSRVSEGELFF
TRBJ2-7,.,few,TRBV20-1,TGCAGATGTAGAGAATACGGAGGCAGGGGTTACGAGCAGTACTTC,CRCREYGGRGYEQYF
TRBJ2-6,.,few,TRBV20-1,TGCAGTGCTAGTTTGGGATCCTCTGGGGCCAACGTCCTGACTTTC,CSASLGSSGANVLTF
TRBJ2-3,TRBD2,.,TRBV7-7,TGTGCCAGCAGCTTAAGGTCCGGGACTAGCGGGAGCCCAGATACGCAGTATTTT,CASSLRSGTSGSPDTQYF
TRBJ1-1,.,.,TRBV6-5,TGTGCCAGCAGTTACTCATTCCCGGGCTCTATGAACACTGAAGCTTTCTTT,CASSYSFPGSMNTEAFF
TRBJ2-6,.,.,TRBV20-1,TGCAGTGCTATTGGGTCTGGGGCCAACGTCCTGACTTTC,CSAIGSGANVLTF
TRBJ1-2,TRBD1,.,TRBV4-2,TGTGCCAGCAGCCAGCAGGGGGTCTACACCTTC,CASSQQGVYTF
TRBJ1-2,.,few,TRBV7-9,TGTGCCAGCAGCTTAGTGGTGGGGATTGATGGCTACACCTTC,CASSLVVGIDGYTF
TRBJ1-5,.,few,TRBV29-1,TGCAGCGTTGAATTGAGGGGTTCCGGGCCCCAGCATTTT,CSVELRGSGPQHF
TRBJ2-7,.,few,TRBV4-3,TGCGCCAGCAGCCAAGATGAGTTGGGGACCTACGAGCAGTACTTC,CASSQDELGTYEQYF
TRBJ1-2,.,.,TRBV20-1,TGCAGTGCTAGAGGTTGGACCGTTGATGGCTACACCTTC,CSARGWTVDGYTF
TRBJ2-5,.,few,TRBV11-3,TGTGCCAGCAGCTTAGTTGTGGGCCGAGAGACCCAGTACTTC,CASSLVVGRETQYF
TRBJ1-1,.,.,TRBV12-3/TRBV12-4,TGTGCCAGCAGTTTTCCCTACAGGGAGGGAGCTTTCTTT,CASSFPYREGAFF
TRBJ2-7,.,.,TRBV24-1,TGTGCCACCAGTGATCACCAGAAGGGCACCTACGAGCAGTACTTC,CATSDHQKGTYEQYF
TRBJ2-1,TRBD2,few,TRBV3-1,TGTGCCAGCAGCCAAGGGACTAGCGGGATCAATGAGCAGTTCTTC,CASSQGTSGINEQFF
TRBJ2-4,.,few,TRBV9,TGTGCCAGCAGCGTAGGTAACAGTAAAAACATTCAGTACTTC,CASSVGNSKNIQYF
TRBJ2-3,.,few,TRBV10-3,TGTGCCACTAAAAGGAAGGATTCATCAGATACGCAGTATTTT,CATKRKDSSDTQYF
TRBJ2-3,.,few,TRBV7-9,TGTGCCAGCAGACTAAAGGGGTCGGATACGCAGTATTTT,CASRLKGSDTQYF
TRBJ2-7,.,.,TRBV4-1,TGCGCCAGCAGCCAAGAACAGAAGCTCGGGCAATACGAGCAGTACTTC,CASSQEQKLGQYEQYF
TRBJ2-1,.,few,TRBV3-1,TGTGCCAGCTCCGCCCGACCCGAACAGAGCTCCTACAATGAGCAGTTCTTC,CASSARPEQSSYNEQFF
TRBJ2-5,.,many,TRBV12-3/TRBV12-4,TGTGCCAGCAGCCAGACTAGTATGGGCCAAGAGACCCAGTACTTC,CASSQTSMGQETQYF
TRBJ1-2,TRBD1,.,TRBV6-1,TGTGCCAGCAGCCGCAGAACGGGACAGAACTATGGCTACACCTTC,CASSRRTGQNYGYTF
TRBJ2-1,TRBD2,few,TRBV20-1,TGCAGTGCTCCTAGCGGGTCGTCTCATGAGCAGTTCTTC,CSAPSGSSHEQFF
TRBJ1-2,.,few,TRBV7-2,TGTGCCAGCAGCCCGGGAGGAGTACTTAGCTATGGCTACACCTTC,CASSPGGVLSYGYTF
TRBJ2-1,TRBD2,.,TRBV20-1,TGCAGTGCCCCAGGACTAGCGGGGAATGAGCAGTTCTTC,CSAPGLAGNEQFF
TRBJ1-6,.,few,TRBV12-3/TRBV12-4,TGTGCCAGCAGCCCAAGGTTGAGGGGTTCACCCCTCCACTTT,CASSPRLRGSPLHF
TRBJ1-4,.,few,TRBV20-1,TGCAGTGCCACAGTTAATGAAAAACTGTTTTTT,CSATVNEKLFF